These 30 T cell receptor beta chains came from one sample sequenced in a study of OX40 agonist ivuxolimab in advanced cancers. Measured with immunoSEQ multiplex PCR; TCRdb has only the in-frame clones, and not every one. The sample has some 91,000 clones; around 87% are singletons. Sequencing used CD4+ or CD8+ T cells sorted from blood, obtained in a trial of the OX40 agonist ivuxolimab. These TCRs come from an adult with an advanced solid tumor such as melanoma, head and neck, liver or kidney cancer.

J is TRBJ2-2 and V is TRBV9; D perhaps matches TRBD1 (5 bases). CDR3 length: 15 residues. V was pared by 0 bases and J by 3 bases, with 9 bases between. Germline values: CDR1 SGDLS, CDR2 YYNGEE. In DNA form, the CDR3 reads TGTGCCAGCAGCGTAGTGGGGCGCGACACCGGGGAGCTGTTTTTT. Translating gives CASSVVGRDTGELFF.

The chain links TRBV27 to TRBJ1-1, with a possible D match to TRBD1 (5 bases). This CDR3 has 14 amino acids. Germline CDR1 MNHEY, CDR2 SMNVEV (reference sequence). Trimming removed 1 base from V and 5 bases from J, with 11 bases in between. CDR3 in DNA: TGTGCCAGCAGTTTATTAGAAAGGGGAACTGAAGCTTTCTTT. The encoded protein is CASSLLERGTEAFF.

The CDR3 region has the DNA TGTGCCAGCAGTCAGACAGATAACAATCAGCCCCAGCATTTT. Its translation is CASSQTDNNQPQHF. The V gene is TRBV6-6, the J gene TRBJ1-5; weak D call: TRBD1 (5 bases). V lost 5 bases and J lost 3, with 11 bases in between. Germline values: CDR1 MNHNY, CDR2 SVGAGI (reference sequence). This CDR3 is 14 amino acids long.

The chain links TRBV7-2 to TRBJ1-5; D is unclear. This CDR3 is built from 13 residues. The ends were cut back, 5 bases at V and 0 bases at J, with 5 bases in the middle. CDR1 is SGHTA and CDR2 is FQGNSA in the germline V gene. The CDR3 here is CASSKSSNQPQHF. The CDR3 nucleotides read TGTGCCAGCAGCAAAAGTAGCAATCAGCCCCAGCATTTT.

The chain is built from TRBV30 and TRBJ2-7, with 8 bases identical to TRBD1. The germline V gene has CDR1 GTSNPN and CDR2 SVGIG (reference sequence). The CDR3 loop spans 14 amino acids. V gave up 0 bases and J gave up 6 bases; unmatched junction bases: 7. Here the CDR3 DNA reads TGTGCCTGGAGTGTACTTCAGGGGGCAGGCGAGCAGTACTTC. Translating it yields CAWSVLQGAGEQYF.

This chain links TRBV5-5 with TRBJ2-7, with 7 nucleotides matching TRBD1. Germline V gene sequence: CDR1 SGHKS, CDR2 YYEKEE (reference sequence). CDR3 size: 14 residues. Trimming cost V 4 bases and J 6 bases; bases outside gene matches: 10. CDR3 sequence reads: CASSTGQPWGEQYV. DNA for the CDR3: TGTGCCAGCAGCACGGGACAGCCTTGGGGCGAGCAGTACGTC.

This rearrangement joins TRBV7-8 to TRBJ1-1; D not certain. Deletions cut 6 bases from V and 6 bases from J, with 11 bases between. Germline V gives CDR1 SGHVS, CDR2 FQNEAQ. This CDR3 contains 12 residues. The CDR3 is CASSTAGPEAFF. For the CDR3, the DNA is TGTGCCAGCAGTACCGCCGGCCCTGAAGCTTTCTTT.

The V gene is TRBV10-1, the J gene TRBJ1-5; D unresolved. This CDR3 has 13 amino acids. V was trimmed by 4 bases and J by 9 bases, leaving 13 bases between them. Per germline, CDR1 WNHNN and CDR2 SYGVQD (reference sequence). As DNA, the CDR3 is TGCGCCAGCAGTGTGGGCCCGAAGGGGCCCCAGCATTTT. Its translation is CASSVGPKGPQHF.

This chain links TRBV9 with TRBJ2-1; 11 nucleotides align to TRBD2. This CDR3 has 16 amino acids. Looked up from germline, CDR1 is SGDLS and CDR2 is YYNGEE. J lost 7 bases, V lost 4 bases, and 10 bases had no gene match. CDR3 DNA sequence: TGTGCCAGCAGCTTCGGACTAGCGGGTTTGTCGAATGAGCAGTTCTTC. Amino acid sequence: CASSFGLAGLSNEQFF.

The V call is TRBV7-9, the J call TRBJ2-6; D ambiguous. Germline V gene sequence: CDR1 SEHNR, CDR2 FQNEAQ (reference sequence). This CDR3 spans 15 amino acids. V was cut by 4 bases and J by 4 bases, with 11 bases left in between. The CDR3 here is CASSYSRAGANVLTF. Written as DNA, the CDR3 is TGTGCCAGCAGCTACAGCCGGGCCGGGGCCAACGTCCTGACTTTC.

This sequence joins TRBV9 and TRBJ2-7; 11 bases are a match to TRBD2. The J segment lost 5 bases and the V segment lost 0 bases, leaving 4 bases of the junction unmatched. Germline CDR1 SGDLS, CDR2 YYNGEE. CDR3 length: 15 amino acids. The CDR3: CASSVELAGVNEQYF. CDR3 nucleotide sequence: TGTGCCAGCAGCGTAGAACTAGCGGGAGTGAACGAGCAGTACTTC.

The sample holds one count of this clone. This chain connects TRBV18 to TRBJ1-1; D may be TRBD1 (6 bases). V lost 3 bases and J 1 base, leaving 12 bases between the germline ends. The germline gives CDR1 KGHSH, CDR2 LQKENI. The CDR3 extends over 15 amino acids. The CDR3 here is CASSPPGQPNTEAFF. CDR3 DNA sequence: TGTGCCAGCTCACCTCCTGGACAGCCGAACACTGAAGCTTTCTTT. The full variable domain, rest sourced from reference TRBV18 and TRBJ1-1, is NAGVMQNPRHLVRRRGQEARLRCSPMKGHSHVYWYRQLPEEGLKFMVYLQKENIIDESGMPKERFSAEFPKEGPSILRIQQVVRGDSAAYFCASSPPGQPNTEAFFGQGTRLTVV.

This sequence joins TRBV30 and TRBJ2-3; TRBD2 is a possible D gene (6 bases). Germline CDR1 is GTSNPN and CDR2 is SVGIG (reference sequence). With 0 bases removed from V and 6 bases from J, the gap between germline ends came to 13 bases. The CDR3 has 14 amino acids. DNA of the CDR3: TGTGCCTGGAGTGTTTTAGGGACTTTCGATACGCAGTATTTT. It codes for CAWSVLGTFDTQYF.

The V and J genes are TRBV27 and TRBJ2-1; 10 bases are shared with TRBD2. Trimming at V came to 7 bases and at J to 0 bases, leaving 9 bases not matched to a gene. Germline CDR1 is MNHEY and CDR2 is SMNVEV (reference sequence). The length of the CDR3 is 17 residues. The CDR3 sequence: CASIGLAGVSSYNEQFF. In DNA form, the CDR3 reads TGTGCCAGCATAGGCCTAGCGGGAGTGAGCTCCTACAATGAGCAGTTCTTC.

The V and J genes are TRBV30 and TRBJ2-4; D possibly matches TRBD1 or TRBD2 (6 bases each). CDR3 length equals 14 residues. Trimming stripped 7 bases from V and 9 bases from J, with 22 bases between. The germline V gene encodes CDR1 GTSNPN and CDR2 SVGIG (reference sequence). The DNA of the CDR3 is TGTGCCTACGCTGGGCTGAAGGGGGAGGCCATTCAGTACTTC. This codes for CAYAGLKGEAIQYF.

This clone was seen a handful of times. The genes are TRBV29-1 and TRBJ1-1; D remains unclear. Trimming cost V 7 bases and J 2 bases, with 17 bases left between them. This CDR3 has 14 amino acids. The germline gives CDR1 SQVTM, CDR2 ANQGSEA. The CDR3 sequence is CSDSRAGSNTEAFF. In DNA, the CDR3 is TGCAGCGACTCAAGGGCGGGATCAAACACTGAAGCTTTCTTT.

The gene calls are TRBV11-2 and TRBJ2-4; 12 bases map to TRBD2. The V and J ends lost 5 bases and 3 bases, in that order; junction bases with no gene match: 2. Germline CDR1 reads SGHAT; CDR2 reads FQNNGV. This CDR3 comprises 15 residues. The CDR3 reads CASSTSGRIKNIQYF. CDR3 sequence (DNA): TGTGCCAGCAGCACTAGCGGGAGGATCAAAAACATTCAGTACTTC.

This clone was seen only once. The V gene is TRBV6-1, the J gene TRBJ1-1; weak D call: TRBD1 (5 bases). This CDR3 contains 15 residues. The germline V gene encodes CDR1 MNHNS and CDR2 SASEGT. Trimming left V 7 bases short and J 0 bases short, with 15 bases between. The DNA for the CDR3 is TGTGCCAGCACCAAGACAGCCTTTATGAACACTGAAGCTTTCTTT. Encoded protein: CASTKTAFMNTEAFF.

This chain uses TRBV2 with TRBJ1-1; D possibly corresponds to TRBD1 (5 bases). V lost 4 bases, J lost 4 bases, and 10 bases lay in between. CDR1 is SNHLY and CDR2 is FYNNEI in the germline V gene. The CDR3 sequence is 13 residues long. This CDR3 reads CASSGPGGTEAFF. The DNA of the CDR3 is TGTGCCAGCAGTGGGCCCGGGGGCACTGAAGCTTTCTTT.

A word on this clone: Other nucleotide sequences from this sample produce the same CDR3. The chain employs TRBV7-3 and TRBJ2-7; 9 bases line up with TRBD2. The length of the CDR3 is 14 residues. Trimming removed 1 base from V and 5 bases from J; junction bases left unmatched: 3. Germline V CDR1 and CDR2: SGHTA, FQGTGA. Here the CDR3 DNA reads TGTGCCAGCAGCTTAAGCGGGGGGGGGAACGAGCAGTACTTC. It codes for CASSLSGGGNEQYF. The complete variable domain, with remaining parts taken from reference TRBV7-3 and TRBJ2-7, reads GAGVSQTPSNKVTEKGKYVELRCDPISGHTALYWYRQSLGQGPEFLIYFQGTGAADDSGLPNDRFFAVRPEGSVSTLKIQRTERGDSAVYLCASSLSGGGNEQYFGPGTRLTVT.

The chain joins TRBV2 to TRBJ2-5, with D maybe TRBD1 (6 bases). CDR1 and CDR2 from the germline V gene are SNHLY and FYNNEI. CDR3 length: 12 residues. Trimming removed 11 bases from V and 1 base from J, with 11 bases in between. The CDR3 bases are TGTGCCGGGGGCGAAAGCCAAGAGACCCAGTACTTC. Translated: CAGGESQETQYF.

A single count supports this clone. The CDR3 DNA reads TGCAGCGTTGGTTCGGGAATCTACGAGCAGTACTTC. The encoded protein is CSVGSGIYEQYF. This chain joins TRBV29-1 and TRBJ2-7, with a weak D call TRBD2 (5 bases). The length of the CDR3 is 12 residues. V was pared by 4 bases and J by 3 bases, with 10 bases between. In germline, CDR1 is SQVTM, CDR2 ANQGSEA.

The V call is TRBV6-6, the J call TRBJ1-1; 7 nucleotides align to TRBD1. The CDR3 runs 15 residues. Looked up from germline, CDR1 is MNHNY and CDR2 is SVGAGI (reference sequence). Unmatched junction bases numbered 1, after V lost 0 bases and J lost 0 bases. The CDR3 coding sequence is TGTGCCAGCAGTTACTCCGGACAGGTGAACACTGAAGCTTTCTTT. It specifies CASSYSGQVNTEAFF.

The V call is TRBV20-1, the J call TRBJ1-2; maybe TRBD1 (5 bases). Germline CDR1 DFQATT, CDR2 SNEGSKA (reference sequence). Trimming stripped 4 bases from V and 4 bases from J, with 7 bases between. The CDR3 covers 11 residues. The CDR3 protein is CSATGSYGYTF. Here the CDR3 DNA reads TGCAGTGCTACAGGGAGCTATGGCTACACCTTC.

Here the CDR3 DNA reads TGTGCCAGCAGCCGAGAGGACAGGGGTAGTGATACGCAGTATTTT. This encodes CASSREDRGSDTQYF. The chain has TRBV11-3 and TRBJ2-3; 9 nucleotides align to TRBD1. V shed 5 bases, J shed 6 bases, and the junction held 9 bases outside the gene matches. The CDR3 length is 15 residues. Germline V CDR1 and CDR2: SGHNT, YENEEA.

The chain recombines TRBV19 with TRBJ2-1, with D possibly matching TRBD2 (6 bases). CDR1 and CDR2 (germline): LNHDA, SQIVND (reference sequence). Trimming stripped 3 bases from V and 8 bases from J, with 14 bases between. This CDR3 spans 14 amino acids. DNA of the CDR3: TGTGCCAGTAGTATCGAGACTAGGACTTATGAGCAGTTCTTC. This codes for CASSIETRTYEQFF.

This clone appeared a few times. The CDR3 sequence is CASSEAVRGNEQYF. The CDR3 DNA follows: TGTGCCAGCAGTGAAGCAGTCCGAGGGAATGAGCAGTACTTC. J is TRBJ2-7 and V is TRBV6-1, with D possibly matching TRBD2 (5 bases). CDR3 length: 14 residues. Per germline, CDR1 MNHNS and CDR2 SASEGT. Deletions cut 0 bases from V and 7 bases from J, with 13 bases between.

The CDR3 DNA follows: TGTGCCAGTAGTATAGATTCCGGAGAGACCCAGTACTTC. Its protein product is CASSIDSGETQYF. The V and J genes are TRBV19 and TRBJ2-5; no firm D call. Germline loops: CDR1 LNHDA, CDR2 SQIVND (reference sequence). The CDR3 sequence is 13 residues long. V was shortened by 0 bases and J by 4 bases, with 6 bases between the two germline ends.

The chain employs TRBV19 and TRBJ1-5, with TRBD1 matching 7 bases. This CDR3 region has 15 residues. Germline assignment: CDR1 LNHDA and CDR2 SQIVND (reference sequence). V lost 4 bases, J lost 3 bases, and 6 bases stayed unmatched. CDR3 DNA sequence: TGTGCCAGTAGTACCCAGGACAGGTTCAATCAGCCCCAGCATTTT. Protein sequence: CASSTQDRFNQPQHF. Variable domain in full (rest from reference TRBV19 and TRBJ1-5): DGGITQSPKYLFRKEGQNVTLSCEQNLNHDAMYWYRQDPGQGLRLIYYSQIVNDFQKGDIAEGYSVSREKKESFPLTVTSAQKNPTAFYLCASSTQDRFNQPQHFGDGTRLSIL.

V and J are TRBV5-5 and TRBJ1-5; 7 positions match TRBD1. This CDR3 has 14 residues. The V and J ends lost 4 bases and 1 base, in that order; junction bases with no gene match: 2. Germline lookup yields CDR1 SGHKS and CDR2 YYEKEE (reference sequence). CDR3 sequence (DNA): TGTGCCAGCAGCATGACAGGGAGCAATCAGCCCCAGCATTTT. This codes for CASSMTGSNQPQHF.